Listed here are 21 T cell receptor beta chains from one sample, sequenced in a study of T cell responses to AZD1222 COVID-19 vaccine. TCRdb's copy holds only in-frame clones and misses some; the assay was immunoSEQ multiplex PCR. The table includes 25,000 to 30,000 clones, about 77% detected once. The input for sequencing was peripheral blood, taken on day 0 of AZD1222 vaccination. These receptors all stem from an adult in good health.

The chain carries TRBV24-1 and TRBJ2-1; 7 bases fit TRBD2. The germline V gene has CDR1 KGHDR and CDR2 SFDVKD. V was pared by 6 bases and J by 9 bases, with 13 bases of the junction left unmatched. The CDR3 totals 15 residues. As DNA, the CDR3 is TGTGCCACCAGTAGCGGGACCTTACCCAAGGGTGAGCAGTTCTTC. As protein: CATSSGTLPKGEQFF.

The V gene is TRBV18, the J gene TRBJ2-5, with D tentatively TRBD2 (6 bases). CDR1 is KGHSH and CDR2 is LQKENI in the germline V gene. Trimming shortened V by 0 bases and J by 4 bases, and 9 bases separated the two germline ends. The length of the CDR3 is 14 residues. The CDR3 protein is CASSPPGGLETQYF. Here the CDR3 DNA reads TGTGCCAGCTCACCACCGGGGGGATTAGAGACCCAGTACTTC.

By proportion, this clone is medium-sized (0.01 to 0.1%). The rearrangement joins TRBV6-2 or TRBV6-3 to TRBJ2-3; no clear D gene. This CDR3 has 14 amino acids. Germline V CDR1 and CDR2: MNHEY, SVGEGT. V dropped 4 bases and J dropped 6 bases, with 14 bases sitting between them. The CDR3 is CASSSVSRTDTQYF. In DNA form, the CDR3 reads TGTGCCAGCAGTTCGGTCTCCCGGACGGATACGCAGTATTTT.

The V call is TRBV5-6, the J call TRBJ2-7; D not resolved. The germline V gene has CDR1 SGHDT and CDR2 YYEEEE. V lost 2 bases to trimming and J lost 6 bases, with 12 bases between them. The CDR3 contains 13 residues. CDR3 DNA: TGTGCCAGCAGCTTCCCGGACCCCTCCGAGCAGTACTTC. This codes for CASSFPDPSEQYF.

The rearrangement uses TRBV5-1 and TRBJ1-1, with D possibly being TRBD1 (5 bases). The germline CDR1 and CDR2 sequences are SGHRS and YFSETQ. The CDR3 is 15 amino acids. V dropped 3 bases and J dropped 4 bases, with 16 bases sitting between them. In DNA, the CDR3 is TGCGCCAGCAGCTCCTGGGGGGAACGCGGCACTGAAGCTTTCTTT. Translating gives CASSSWGERGTEAFF.

Only a few counts were recorded for this clone. The rearrangement links TRBV29-1 to TRBJ2-7; D uncertain. This CDR3 region has 15 residues. CDR1 and CDR2 from the germline V gene are SQVTM and ANQGSEA. Trimming pared 2 bases from V and 1 base from J, leaving 15 bases between. DNA for the CDR3: TGCAGCGTTGAATTGCGTAGTGGCGTTTCCTACGAGCAGTACTTC. Translation gives CSVELRSGVSYEQYF.

The chain employs TRBV28 and TRBJ1-2; no firm D call. CDR3 length equals 15 residues. CDR1 and CDR2 (germline): MDHEN, SYDVKM. The V end was cut by 1 base, the J end by 2 bases, with 11 bases between. This CDR3 reads CASSLSAASNYGYTF. Here the CDR3 DNA reads TGTGCCAGCAGTTTATCGGCGGCTTCAAACTATGGCTACACCTTC.

The rearrangement links TRBV2 to TRBJ2-2, with D hard to call. Looked up from germline, CDR1 is SNHLY and CDR2 is FYNNEI. The CDR3 contains 15 residues. V dropped 2 bases and J dropped 5 bases, with 12 bases sitting between them. The CDR3 DNA reads TGTGCCAGCAGTGAATATCGAGTTCAAACCGGGGAGCTGTTTTTT. Translating gives CASSEYRVQTGELFF.

The sample holds a few counts of this clone. The V gene is TRBV19, the J gene TRBJ2-7; TRBD1 agrees at 10 bases. Germline CDR1 is LNHDA and CDR2 is SQIVND (reference sequence). The CDR3 spans 14 residues. V was pared by 6 bases and J by 5 bases, with 7 bases of the junction left unmatched. The CDR3 nucleotides are TGTGCCAGTAGACGAGGGACAGGGGTTAACGAGCAGTACTTC. Its protein is CASRRGTGVNEQYF.

The chain recombines TRBV6-5 with TRBJ2-6; possible D gene TRBD1, 6 bases. Germline CDR1 MNHEY, CDR2 SVGAGI. Trimming pared 5 bases from V and 4 bases from J, leaving 12 bases between. CDR3 length equals 15 residues. This CDR3 reads CASSPGADGANVLTF. The CDR3 region has the DNA TGTGCCAGCAGTCCAGGGGCTGACGGGGCCAACGTCCTGACTTTC.

The rearrangement links TRBV11-2 to TRBJ1-3; no clear D gene. The CDR3 runs 12 residues. V lost 3 bases to trimming and J lost 7 bases, with 7 bases between them. CDR1 is SGHAT and CDR2 is FQNNGV in the germline V gene. In DNA form, the CDR3 reads TGTGCCAGCAGCTTGGACGGGAACACCATATATTTT. Translated, it gives CASSLDGNTIYF.

The chain carries TRBV5-1 and TRBJ1-2; the D is unclear. Germline assignment: CDR1 SGHRS and CDR2 YFSETQ. The CDR3 covers 12 residues. V was clipped by 4 bases and J by 4 bases, with 8 bases between them. The CDR3: CASSPDIYGYTF. DNA for the CDR3: TGCGCCAGCAGCCCCGACATCTATGGCTACACCTTC.

As DNA, the CDR3 is TGTGCCAGCAGTTTTTCTGGAGTCTTAGGTGGCTACACCTTC. Protein sequence: CASSFSGVLGGYTF. The rearrangement joins TRBV28 to TRBJ1-2; D is uncertain. This CDR3 region has 14 residues. CDR1 is MDHEN, CDR2 SYDVKM, per germline. V lost 3 bases, J lost 7 bases, and 15 bases lay in between.

V is TRBV2 and J is TRBJ2-1; D ambiguous. CDR1 is SNHLY, CDR2 FYNNEI, per germline. This CDR3 is 16 amino acids long. The germline V and J ends were trimmed by 5 bases and 3 bases, with 17 bases remaining between them. The CDR3 reads CASSLTSSYGYNEQFF. DNA of the CDR3: TGTGCCAGCAGTCTGACATCCTCTTATGGCTACAATGAGCAGTTCTTC.

The CDR3 DNA reads as TGTGCCAGTATCCCCGGGGGGGGAGCCAAAAACATTCAGTACTTC. Encoded protein: CASIPGGGAKNIQYF. V usage is TRBV19 and J usage is TRBJ2-4, with TRBD2 matching over 8 bases. Germline CDR1 reads LNHDA; CDR2 reads SQIVND (reference sequence). CDR3 length: 15 amino acids. J was trimmed by 0 bases and V by 7 bases; bases with no gene match: 5. The full variable domain, with the rest looked up from reference TRBV19 and TRBJ2-4, is DGGITQSPKYLFRKEGQNVTLSCEQNLNHDAMYWYRQDPGQGLRLIYYSQIVNDFQKGDIAEGYSVSREKKESFPLTVTSAQKNPTAFYLCASIPGGGAKNIQYFGAGTRLSVL.

This chain links TRBV7-2 with TRBJ2-1, with 11 bases matching TRBD2. V trimming: 2 bases; J trimming: 7 bases; junction bases outside the gene matches: 16. The CDR3 extends over 19 amino acids. Germline values: CDR1 SGHTA, CDR2 FQGNSA. CDR3 protein: CASSLKVVLAGGVRNEQFF. The CDR3 nucleotides read TGTGCCAGCAGCTTAAAAGTGGTCCTAGCGGGAGGAGTTAGAAATGAGCAGTTCTTC.

There are a few counts of this clone. The rearrangement links TRBV5-8 to TRBJ2-3; 7 bases line up with TRBD1. The V gene end was trimmed by 5 bases and the J gene end by 4 bases; junction bases not matched to a gene: 4. The CDR3 consists of 13 residues. Germline lookup yields CDR1 SGHTS and CDR2 YDEGEE. This CDR3 reads CASRRQGADTQYF. CDR3 coding DNA: TGTGCCAGCAGACGACAGGGCGCAGATACGCAGTATTTT.

This clone was recorded once. The J gene is TRBJ1-1, the V gene TRBV5-1; D unclear. Germline CDR1 and CDR2: SGHRS and YFSETQ. Trimming pared 3 bases from V and 9 bases from J, leaving 18 bases between. The CDR3 is 14 residues long. The CDR3 region is CASSSQDRLNKAFF. The CDR3 bases are TGCGCCAGCAGCTCCCAGGACCGATTGAATAAAGCTTTCTTT. Full variable domain (missing parts from reference TRBV5-1 and TRBJ1-1): KAGVTQTPRYLIKTRGQQVTLSCSPISGHRSVSWYQQTPGQGLQFLFEYFSETQRNKGNFPGRFSGRQFSNSRSEMNVSTLELGDSALYLCASSSQDRLNKAFFGQGTRLTVV.

CDR3 coding DNA: TGTGCCAGCAGTGCGACCGGGACAGGAGCTCGTGGGCAGTTCTTC. Its protein product is CASSATGTGARGQFF. The V and J genes are TRBV25-1 and TRBJ2-1; 8 bases line up with TRBD1. This CDR3 is built from 15 residues. The V and J ends lost 4 bases and 12 bases, in that order; junction bases with no gene match: 14. Germline V gene data show CDR1 as MGHDK and CDR2 as SYGVNS.

This clone appeared a single time. The chain is built from TRBV6-5 and TRBJ2-2; 10 bases agree with TRBD1. Germline loops: CDR1 MNHEY, CDR2 SVGAGI. This CDR3 region has 15 residues. Trimming cost V 5 bases and J 7 bases; bases outside gene matches: 7. The CDR3 bases are TGTGCCAGCAGTCCGGGACAGGGGAGGGTCGGGGAGCTGTTTTTT. Its translation: CASSPGQGRVGELFF.

The chain is built from TRBV18 and TRBJ1-5; the D gene is possibly TRBD1 (5 bases). In germline, CDR1 is KGHSH, CDR2 LQKENI. The CDR3 runs to 16 residues. Trimming took off 2 bases at V and 0 bases at J, with 11 bases between the two ends. Here the CDR3 reads CASSPRGGNSNQPQHF. The CDR3 nucleotides are TGTGCCAGCTCACCAAGGGGAGGGAATAGCAATCAGCCCCAGCATTTT.